The 13 T cell receptor beta chains given below trace back to one sample, sequenced in a study of blood T cell repertoires in COVID-19. The repertoire was sequenced with immunoSEQ multiplex PCR; TCRdb's copy has only in-frame clones and lacks some. The table lists approximately 210,000 clones, about 85% of them singletons. The source material was peripheral blood. Source of these receptors: a woman of 80 years or more with COVID-19, enrolled during active disease.

J is TRBJ2-1 and V is TRBV19; 12 nucleotides match TRBD2. This CDR3 spans 15 amino acids. The V segment lost 4 bases and the J segment 4 bases; nucleotides outside the gene matches: 2. Germline CDR1 is LNHDA and CDR2 is SQIVND (reference sequence). CDR3 sequence (DNA): TGTGCCAGTAGTACCACTAGCGGGGGGTACAATGAGCAGTTCTTC. Protein: CASSTTSGGYNEQFF.

As DNA, the CDR3 is TGTGCCAGCAGCTTAGGAAGAGGAGAGACCCAGTACTTC. It codes for CASSLGRGETQYF. V and J are TRBV7-3 and TRBJ2-5; D is ambiguous. Germline V gene data show CDR1 as SGHTA and CDR2 as FQGTGA. The CDR3 has 13 residues. With 2 bases removed from V and 4 bases from J, the gap between germline ends came to 8 bases.

The chain couples TRBV9 to TRBJ1-2; D gene ambiguous. V gave up 0 bases and J gave up 8 bases, with 14 bases separating them. CDR1 and CDR2 from the germline V gene are SGDLS and YYNGEE. This CDR3 has 14 residues. CDR3 sequence reads: CASSVGPSLRGYTF. In nucleotides, the CDR3 is TGTGCCAGCAGCGTAGGTCCCTCCCTCCGGGGCTACACCTTC.

This sequence joins TRBV5-1 and TRBJ2-2, with 8 bases matching TRBD2. The V and J ends lost 7 bases and 0 bases, in that order; junction bases with no gene match: 5. Germline V CDR1 and CDR2: SGHRS, YFSETQ. There are 15 residues in the CDR3. Written as DNA, the CDR3 is TGCGCCAGCCTGCGGGGGGCGGCGAACACCGGGGAGCTGTTTTTT. Protein product: CASLRGAANTGELFF.

The V gene is TRBV19, the J gene TRBJ1-1, with 9 bases that match TRBD1. CDR1 and CDR2 (germline): LNHDA, SQIVND (reference sequence). The CDR3 has 14 residues. With 3 bases clipped from V and 1 base from J, the junction kept 0 bases outside the gene matches. CDR3 sequence: CASSMTGGNTEAFF. CDR3 nucleotide sequence: TGTGCCAGTAGTATGACAGGGGGGAACACTGAAGCTTTCTTT.

The J gene is TRBJ2-1, the V gene TRBV24-1; D perhaps matches TRBD1 (5 bases). Germline V gene lookup returns CDR1 KGHDR and CDR2 SFDVKD. This CDR3 is built from 15 residues. With 3 bases removed from V and 6 bases from J, the gap between germline ends came to 14 bases. The CDR3 DNA reads as TGTGCCACCAGTGATATTCAGGGTCAGGGCAATGAGCAGTTCTTC. It codes for CATSDIQGQGNEQFF.

The rearrangement uses TRBV27 and TRBJ1-2; 7 bases are a match to TRBD1. Germline loops: CDR1 MNHEY, CDR2 SMNVEV (reference sequence). V was pared by 3 bases and J by 3 bases, with 10 bases of the junction left unmatched. The CDR3 sequence is 16 residues long. The CDR3, as DNA: TGTGCCAGCAGTTTCCCCGGGACAGCCGATCACTATGGCTACACCTTC. It translates to CASSFPGTADHYGYTF.

The chain uses TRBV5-4 and TRBJ2-5, with D unresolved. V was clipped by 1 base and J by 5 bases, with 21 bases between them. Germline V gene sequence: CDR1 SGHNT, CDR2 YYREEE (reference sequence). The CDR3 length is 17 residues. The CDR3 protein is CASSLPPRQSQRETQYF. CDR3 in DNA: TGTGCCAGCAGCTTGCCCCCAAGACAATCACAAAGGGAGACCCAGTACTTC.

This chain connects TRBV7-8 to TRBJ2-2; TRBD2 is a possible D gene (6 bases). The germline V and J ends were trimmed by 3 bases and 6 bases, with 14 bases remaining between them. This CDR3 region has 15 residues. CDR1 and CDR2 from the germline V gene are SGHVS and FQNEAQ. CDR3 coding DNA: TGTGCCAGCAGCTTGGACCGGGGGAGGTCCGGGGAGCTGTTTTTT. It is translated as CASSLDRGRSGELFF.

The rearrangement links TRBV7-2 to TRBJ2-3, with 8 nucleotides matching TRBD2. From germline, CDR1 is SGHTA and CDR2 FQGNSA. The V gene end was trimmed by 6 bases and the J gene end by 4 bases; junction bases not matched to a gene: 9. CDR3 size: 15 residues. The CDR3 region is CASRETSGQADTQYF. In DNA, the CDR3 is TGTGCCAGCAGGGAAACTAGCGGTCAGGCAGATACGCAGTATTTT.

The rearrangement links TRBV7-2 to TRBJ1-3; D is undetermined. The CDR3 totals 15 residues. Germline V CDR1 and CDR2: SGHTA, FQGNSA. V was shortened by 1 base and J by 4 bases, with 11 bases between the two germline ends. As DNA, the CDR3 is TGTGCCAGCAGCTTAGACCGGGTCTCAGGAAACACCATATATTTT. Protein product: CASSLDRVSGNTIYF.

The rearrangement joins TRBV6-5 to TRBJ2-7, with a tentative D call TRBD1 (5 bases). The germline CDR1 and CDR2 sequences are MNHEY and SVGAGI. CDR3 length: 13 amino acids. Trimming pared 10 bases from V and 11 bases from J, leaving 24 bases between. This CDR3 reads CATRQGALKGEYV. The CDR3 bases are TGTGCCACCCGGCAGGGTGCTTTGAAAGGAGAGTACGTC.

The CDR3 sequence: CASRGKGTEETQYF. DNA for the CDR3: TGTGCCAGCAGGGGAAAAGGGACAGAAGAGACCCAGTACTTC. V is TRBV2 and J is TRBJ2-5; 7 bases align to TRBD1. Germline lookup yields CDR1 SNHLY and CDR2 FYNNEI. Trimming cost V 6 bases and J 3 bases; bases outside gene matches: 7. The CDR3 is 14 residues long. Variable domain in full (rest from reference TRBV2 and TRBJ2-5): EPEVTQTPSHQVTQMGQEVILRCVPISNHLYFYWYRQILGQKVEFLVSFYNNEISEKSEIFDDQFSVERPDGSNFTLKIRSTKLEDSAMYFCASRGKGTEETQYFGPGTRLLVL.